This T cell receptor (beta chain) was captured by sequencing in a study of T-cell reconstitution after alpha-beta-depleted transplantation in children. The CDR3 contains 14 residues. J lost 5 bases, V lost 6 bases, and 6 bases had no gene match. Unique molecular identifiers were built into the TCRbeta library. TCRdb fed the PCR reads into MiXCR, producing one record per CDR3 protein. This sample yields about half a million distinct CDR3 sequences, of which around 12% are seen a single time; over 5.5% belongs to the top ten. This clonotype was detected many times. The starting material was PBMCs from the stem cell graft donor, obtained from the stem cell graft. The TCR sequence derives from a human donor who donated a stem cell graft to a child with combined immunodeficiency. The rearrangement uses TRBV12-3 or TRBV12-4 and TRBJ2-2; 7 positions match TRBD2. CDR3 loop: CASSRTRGTGELFF. In DNA, the CDR3 is TGTGCCAGCAGCCGGACTAGAGGGACCGGGGAGCTGTTTTTT.